A selection of T cell receptor beta chains follows, all from one sample in a study of graft-versus-host responses after intestinal transplantation. These TCRs' antigens remain unknown. Clones were sequenced by immunoSEQ multiplex PCR, and TCRdb holds only the in-frame ones, with some missing. The sample records approximately 130,000 clones, approximately 92% being singletons. This specimen consisted of unstimulated CD4+ T cells sorted from spleen or lymph node cells, obtained before intestinal transplant. The receptor source for this set is a human donor who received an intestinal transplant. Each CDR3 is given with its conserved first and last residue. The order of the fields is D gene, J gene, CDR3 length, clone size, V gene, CDR3 protein, CDR3 DNA. D genes are given only for firm matches. Clone size is not always given. Where it is, it says once, few, many or a class for expanded clones.

d_call: .; j_call: TRBJ1-1; cdr3_length: 14; clone_size: .; v_call: TRBV5-1; cdr3_aa: CASSLEFRNTEAFF; cdr3_nt: TGCGCCAGCAGCTTGGAATTCAGGAACACTGAAGCTTTCTTT
d_call: .; j_call: TRBJ2-7; cdr3_length: 16; clone_size: .; v_call: TRBV5-4; cdr3_aa: CASSLSGTIGGYEQYF; cdr3_nt: TGTGCCAGCAGCCTGAGCGGGACAATAGGAGGATACGAGCAGTACTTC
d_call: .; j_call: TRBJ2-1; cdr3_length: 14; clone_size: few; v_call: TRBV5-1; cdr3_aa: CASSLRGGLNEQFF; cdr3_nt: TGCGCCAGCAGCTTACGGGGTGGGCTAAATGAGCAGTTCTTC
d_call: .; j_call: TRBJ2-3; cdr3_length: 12; clone_size: .; v_call: TRBV6-5; cdr3_aa: CASIYAPDTQYF; cdr3_nt: TGTGCCAGCATCTATGCCCCGGATACGCAGTATTTT
d_call: TRBD2; j_call: TRBJ2-7; cdr3_length: 15; clone_size: once; v_call: TRBV11-2; cdr3_aa: CASSLRPGGSYEQYF; cdr3_nt: TGTGCCAGCAGCTTAAGACCGGGGGGATCCTACGAGCAGTACTTC
d_call: .; j_call: TRBJ1-6; cdr3_length: 12; clone_size: .; v_call: TRBV30; cdr3_aa: CAWTENNSPLHF; cdr3_nt: TGTGCCTGGACAGAGAATAATTCACCCCTCCACTTT
d_call: .; j_call: TRBJ1-2; cdr3_length: 12; clone_size: few; v_call: TRBV10-3; cdr3_aa: CAISDGNYGYTF; cdr3_nt: TGTGCCATCAGTGATGGGAACTATGGCTACACCTTC
d_call: .; j_call: TRBJ2-5; cdr3_length: 14; clone_size: .; v_call: TRBV10-3; cdr3_aa: CAISESRGQETQYF; cdr3_nt: TGTGCCATCAGTGAGTCGCGTGGGCAAGAGACCCAGTACTTC
d_call: TRBD1; j_call: TRBJ2-7; cdr3_length: 15; clone_size: .; v_call: TRBV29-1; cdr3_aa: CSVETGTGYSYEQYF; cdr3_nt: TGCAGCGTTGAAACCGGGACAGGGTACTCCTACGAGCAGTACTTC
d_call: .; j_call: TRBJ2-7; cdr3_length: 14; clone_size: .; v_call: TRBV18; cdr3_aa: CASSPGGLAGEQYF; cdr3_nt: TGTGCCAGCTCACCAGGGGGGTTGGCTGGCGAGCAGTACTTC
d_call: .; j_call: TRBJ1-5; cdr3_length: 15; clone_size: .; v_call: TRBV2; cdr3_aa: CASRPGAYSNQPQHF; cdr3_nt: TGTGCCAGCCGTCCAGGAGCGTATAGCAATCAGCCCCAGCATTTT
d_call: .; j_call: TRBJ1-2; cdr3_length: 14; clone_size: .; v_call: TRBV10-2; cdr3_aa: CASSVRADGYGYTF; cdr3_nt: TGCGCCAGCAGTGTCAGGGCCGACGGGTATGGCTACACCTTC
d_call: TRBD2; j_call: TRBJ2-2; cdr3_length: 18; clone_size: .; v_call: TRBV5-1; cdr3_aa: CASSGGLAGSTSSGELFF; cdr3_nt: TGCGCCAGCAGCGGGGGACTAGCGGGTTCCACCTCCTCCGGGGAGCTGTTTTTT
d_call: .; j_call: TRBJ2-4; cdr3_length: 18; clone_size: .; v_call: TRBV19; cdr3_aa: CASSIALAAAVAKNIQYF; cdr3_nt: TGTGCCAGTAGTATAGCCCTCGCGGCAGCCGTAGCCAAAAACATTCAGTACTTC
d_call: .; j_call: TRBJ1-4; cdr3_length: 14; clone_size: .; v_call: TRBV5-1; cdr3_aa: CASSPSTETEKLFF; cdr3_nt: TGCGCCAGCAGCCCTTCGACGGAGACCGAAAAACTGTTTTTT
d_call: .; j_call: TRBJ2-1; cdr3_length: 17; clone_size: once; v_call: TRBV5-6; cdr3_aa: CASSLEYFGTLRKEQFF; cdr3_nt: TGTGCCAGCAGCTTGGAATATTTTGGGACCCTACGGAAGGAGCAGTTCTTC
d_call: TRBD2; j_call: TRBJ2-1; cdr3_length: 15; clone_size: .; v_call: TRBV14; cdr3_aa: CASSPPGTTYNEQFF; cdr3_nt: TGTGCCAGCAGCCCCCCCGGGACTACCTACAATGAGCAGTTCTTC
d_call: .; j_call: TRBJ2-3; cdr3_length: 15; clone_size: .; v_call: TRBV6-5; cdr3_aa: CASRQDTVGTDTQYF; cdr3_nt: TGTGCCAGCAGACAAGACACCGTCGGCACAGATACGCAGTATTTT
d_call: .; j_call: TRBJ1-5; cdr3_length: 13; clone_size: .; v_call: TRBV11-2; cdr3_aa: CASSLGMTQPQHF; cdr3_nt: TGTGCCAGCAGCTTGGGCATGACTCAGCCCCAGCATTTT
d_call: .; j_call: TRBJ2-7; cdr3_length: 20; clone_size: .; v_call: TRBV1; cdr3_aa: CTSSPIVTSGGTSSSYEQYF; cdr3_nt: TGCACCAGCAGCCCAATTGTTACTAGCGGGGGGACCTCATCCTCCTACGAGCAGTACTTC
d_call: .; j_call: TRBJ1-2; cdr3_length: 11; clone_size: .; v_call: TRBV6-1; cdr3_aa: CASRYGSGYTF; cdr3_nt: TGTGCCAGCAGATATGGGAGCGGCTACACCTTC
d_call: .; j_call: TRBJ2-2; cdr3_length: 15; clone_size: once; v_call: TRBV6-6; cdr3_aa: CASSLHGINTGELFF; cdr3_nt: TGTGCCAGCAGCCTCCACGGGATCAACACCGGGGAGCTGTTTTTT
d_call: TRBD1; j_call: TRBJ1-1; cdr3_length: 14; clone_size: .; v_call: TRBV2; cdr3_aa: CASRVQGEMVGAFF; cdr3_nt: TGTGCCAGCAGGGTCCAGGGGGAGATGGTTGGAGCTTTCTTT
d_call: TRBD1; j_call: TRBJ1-3; cdr3_length: 16; clone_size: few; v_call: TRBV4-2; cdr3_aa: CASSQVDRVAGNTIYF; cdr3_nt: TGTGCCAGCAGCCAAGTAGACAGGGTGGCAGGAAACACCATATATTTT
d_call: TRBD1; j_call: TRBJ1-5; cdr3_length: 15; clone_size: .; v_call: TRBV7-8; cdr3_aa: CASSPVDRVHQPQHF; cdr3_nt: TGTGCCAGCAGCCCGGTGGACAGGGTGCATCAGCCCCAGCATTTT
d_call: TRBD1; j_call: TRBJ1-2; cdr3_length: 13; clone_size: .; v_call: TRBV5-6; cdr3_aa: CASRRDRGYGYTF; cdr3_nt: TGTGCCAGCAGACGGGACAGGGGCTATGGCTACACCTTC
d_call: TRBD1; j_call: TRBJ1-1; cdr3_length: 13; clone_size: .; v_call: TRBV19; cdr3_aa: CASSQDRGTEAFF; cdr3_nt: TGTGCCAGTAGTCAGGACAGGGGGACTGAAGCTTTCTTT
d_call: TRBD2; j_call: TRBJ2-3; cdr3_length: 17; clone_size: .; v_call: TRBV27; cdr3_aa: CASSFKLAGGITDTQYF; cdr3_nt: TGTGCCAGCAGTTTTAAGCTCGCGGGGGGAATCACAGATACGCAGTATTTT
d_call: .; j_call: TRBJ2-3; cdr3_length: 11; clone_size: .; v_call: TRBV5-6; cdr3_aa: CASSRTDTQYF; cdr3_nt: TGTGCCAGCAGCCGCACAGATACGCAGTATTTT
d_call: .; j_call: TRBJ1-2; cdr3_length: 14; clone_size: .; v_call: TRBV5-5; cdr3_aa: CASSLGQGYIGYTF; cdr3_nt: TGTGCCAGCAGCTTGGGGCAGGGGTATATCGGCTACACCTTC
d_call: TRBD1; j_call: TRBJ1-2; cdr3_length: 15; clone_size: .; v_call: TRBV6-1; cdr3_aa: CASRLFGQANYGYTF; cdr3_nt: TGTGCCAGCAGACTATTCGGACAGGCTAACTATGGCTACACCTTC
d_call: .; j_call: TRBJ1-5; cdr3_length: 12; clone_size: .; v_call: TRBV6-1; cdr3_aa: CASTIGNQPQHF; cdr3_nt: TGTGCCAGCACGATTGGTAATCAGCCCCAGCATTTT
d_call: TRBD2; j_call: TRBJ2-1; cdr3_length: 14; clone_size: .; v_call: TRBV27; cdr3_aa: CASSFERGNNEQFF; cdr3_nt: TGTGCCAGCAGTTTCGAGCGGGGGAACAATGAGCAGTTCTTC
d_call: .; j_call: TRBJ1-2; cdr3_length: 12; clone_size: .; v_call: TRBV7-8; cdr3_aa: CASSSQLGGYTF; cdr3_nt: TGTGCCAGCAGTTCCCAATTGGGTGGCTACACCTTC
d_call: .; j_call: TRBJ2-2; cdr3_length: 16; clone_size: .; v_call: TRBV7-9; cdr3_aa: CASSFGGTMSTGELFF; cdr3_nt: TGTGCCAGCAGCTTTGGAGGGACGATGTCAACCGGGGAGCTGTTTTTT
d_call: .; j_call: TRBJ2-3; cdr3_length: 15; clone_size: .; v_call: TRBV9; cdr3_aa: CASSVSGRGTDTQYF; cdr3_nt: TGTGCCAGCAGCGTTAGCGGCAGGGGCACAGATACGCAGTATTTT
d_call: .; j_call: TRBJ1-2; cdr3_length: 13; clone_size: .; v_call: TRBV27; cdr3_aa: CASSTQGGYGYTF; cdr3_nt: TGTGCCAGCAGCACTCAGGGAGGCTATGGCTACACCTTC
d_call: .; j_call: TRBJ1-1; cdr3_length: 12; clone_size: .; v_call: TRBV29-1; cdr3_aa: CSVTPWNTEAFF; cdr3_nt: TGCAGCGTTACACCATGGAACACTGAAGCTTTCTTT
d_call: TRBD1; j_call: TRBJ2-3; cdr3_length: 14; clone_size: .; v_call: TRBV5-1; cdr3_aa: CASSPDRGQDTQYF; cdr3_nt: TGCGCCAGCAGCCCCGACAGGGGGCAAGATACGCAGTATTTT
d_call: .; j_call: TRBJ2-2; cdr3_length: 13; clone_size: .; v_call: TRBV10-3; cdr3_aa: CAGAQVNTGELFF; cdr3_nt: TGTGCTGGGGCTCAGGTGAACACCGGGGAGCTGTTTTTT
d_call: .; j_call: TRBJ1-1; cdr3_length: 13; clone_size: .; v_call: TRBV9; cdr3_aa: CASSVDQNTEAFF; cdr3_nt: TGTGCCAGCAGCGTAGATCAGAACACTGAAGCTTTCTTT
d_call: .; j_call: TRBJ2-4; cdr3_length: 12; clone_size: .; v_call: TRBV11-3; cdr3_aa: CASSKAKNIQYF; cdr3_nt: TGTGCCAGTTCCAAAGCCAAAAACATTCAGTACTTC
d_call: TRBD1; j_call: TRBJ2-6; cdr3_length: 15; clone_size: few; v_call: TRBV19; cdr3_aa: CATKQGAGGANVLTF; cdr3_nt: TGTGCCACCAAACAGGGGGCGGGTGGGGCCAACGTCCTGACTTTC
d_call: .; j_call: TRBJ1-4; cdr3_length: 15; clone_size: .; v_call: TRBV7-2; cdr3_aa: CASSSGLGAGEKLFF; cdr3_nt: TGTGCCAGCAGCTCAGGACTGGGGGCTGGAGAAAAACTGTTTTTT
d_call: TRBD1; j_call: TRBJ2-1; cdr3_length: 16; clone_size: once; v_call: TRBV2; cdr3_aa: CASSEALPDRGPEQFF; cdr3_nt: TGTGCCAGCAGTGAAGCGCTTCCGGACAGGGGGCCTGAGCAGTTCTTC
d_call: TRBD2; j_call: TRBJ2-2; cdr3_length: 16; clone_size: .; v_call: TRBV5-1; cdr3_aa: CASSLELAPNTGELFF; cdr3_nt: TGCGCCAGCAGCTTGGAACTAGCGCCGAACACCGGGGAGCTGTTTTTT
d_call: TRBD1; j_call: TRBJ1-1; cdr3_length: 16; clone_size: once; v_call: TRBV6-5; cdr3_aa: CASSYGQAEMNTEAFF; cdr3_nt: TGTGCCAGCAGTTACGGACAGGCTGAGATGAACACTGAAGCTTTCTTT
d_call: .; j_call: TRBJ1-2; cdr3_length: 11; clone_size: .; v_call: TRBV20-1; cdr3_aa: CSARTDYGYTF; cdr3_nt: TGCAGTGCCCGGACGGACTATGGCTACACCTTC
d_call: TRBD1; j_call: TRBJ2-4; cdr3_length: 16; clone_size: .; v_call: TRBV9; cdr3_aa: CASSGATGGTGNIQYF; cdr3_nt: TGTGCCAGCAGCGGGGCGACAGGGGGCACTGGAAACATTCAGTACTTC
d_call: TRBD1; j_call: TRBJ1-2; cdr3_length: 14; clone_size: .; v_call: TRBV5-1; cdr3_aa: CASSPIQGAGGYTF; cdr3_nt: TGCGCCAGCAGCCCGATACAGGGGGCGGGTGGCTACACCTTC
d_call: .; j_call: TRBJ2-2; cdr3_length: 14; clone_size: .; v_call: TRBV6-6; cdr3_aa: CASSRATPGGELFF; cdr3_nt: TGTGCCAGCAGCCGGGCCACCCCTGGCGGGGAGCTGTTTTTT